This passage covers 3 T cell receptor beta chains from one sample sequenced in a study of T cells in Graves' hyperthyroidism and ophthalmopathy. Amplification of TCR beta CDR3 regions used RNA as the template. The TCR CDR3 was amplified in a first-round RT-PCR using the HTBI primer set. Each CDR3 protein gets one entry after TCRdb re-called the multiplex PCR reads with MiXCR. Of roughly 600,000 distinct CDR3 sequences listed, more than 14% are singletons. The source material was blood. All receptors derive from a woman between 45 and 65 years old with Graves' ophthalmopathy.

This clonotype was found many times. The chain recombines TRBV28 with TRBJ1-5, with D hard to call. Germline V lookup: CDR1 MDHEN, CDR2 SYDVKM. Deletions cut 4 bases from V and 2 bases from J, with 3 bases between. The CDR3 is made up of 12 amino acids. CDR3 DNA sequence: TGTGCCAGCAGTTGGGGCAATCAGCCCCAGCATTTT. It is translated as CASSWGNQPQHF. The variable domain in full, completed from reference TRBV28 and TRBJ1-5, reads DVKVTQSSRYLVKRTGEKVFLECVQDMDHENMFWYRQDPGLGLRLIYFSYDVKMKEKGDIPEGYSVSREKKERFSLILESASTNQTSMYLCASSWGNQPQHFGDGTRLSIL.

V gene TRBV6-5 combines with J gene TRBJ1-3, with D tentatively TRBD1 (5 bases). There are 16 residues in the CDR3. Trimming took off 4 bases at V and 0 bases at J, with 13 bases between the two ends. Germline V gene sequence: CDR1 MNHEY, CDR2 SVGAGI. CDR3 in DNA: TGTGCCAGCAGTTGGGGCCGGGGGAGCTCTGGAAACACCATATATTTT. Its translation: CASSWGRGSSGNTIYF.

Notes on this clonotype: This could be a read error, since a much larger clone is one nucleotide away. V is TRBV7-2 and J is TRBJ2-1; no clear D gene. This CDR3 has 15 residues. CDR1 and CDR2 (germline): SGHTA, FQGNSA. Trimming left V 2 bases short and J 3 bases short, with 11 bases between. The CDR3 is CASSLYVGIYNEQFF. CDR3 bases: TGTGCCAGCAGCTTATACGTGGGAATCTACAATGAGCAGTTCTTC. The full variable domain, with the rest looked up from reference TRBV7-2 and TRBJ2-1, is GAGVSQSPSNKVTEKGKDVELRCDPISGHTALYWYRQSLGQGLEFLIYFQGNSAPDKSGLPSDRFSAERTGGSVSTLTIQRTQQEDSAVYLCASSLYVGIYNEQFFGPGTRLTVL.